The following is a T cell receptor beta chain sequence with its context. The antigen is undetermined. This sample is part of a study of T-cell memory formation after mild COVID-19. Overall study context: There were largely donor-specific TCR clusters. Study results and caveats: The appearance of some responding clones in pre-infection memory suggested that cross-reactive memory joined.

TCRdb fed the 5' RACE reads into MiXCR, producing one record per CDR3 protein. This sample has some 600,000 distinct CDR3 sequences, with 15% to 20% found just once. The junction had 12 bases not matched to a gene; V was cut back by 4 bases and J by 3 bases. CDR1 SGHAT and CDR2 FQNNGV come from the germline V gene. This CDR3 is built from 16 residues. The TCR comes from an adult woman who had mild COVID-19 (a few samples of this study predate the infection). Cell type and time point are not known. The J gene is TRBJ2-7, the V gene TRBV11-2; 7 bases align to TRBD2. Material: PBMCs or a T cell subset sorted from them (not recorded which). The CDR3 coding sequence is TGTGCCAGCAGCTCCCCCCTTTACGAGCGGGGCTACGAGCAGTACTTC. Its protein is CASSSPLYERGYEQYF. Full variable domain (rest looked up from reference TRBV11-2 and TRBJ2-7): EAGVAQSPRYKIIEKRQSVAFWCNPISGHATLYWYQQILGQGPKLLIQFQNNGVVDDSQLPKDRFSAERLKGVDSTLKIQPAKLEDSAVYLCASSSPLYERGYEQYFGPGTRLTVT.